This T cell receptor beta chain was identified during a study of T cell changes during pregnancy in multiple sclerosis. CDR3 length: 17 amino acids. After removal of 4 bases from V and 1 base from J, the junction contained 10 bases not matched to a gene. Germline loops: CDR1 LGHNA, CDR2 YSLEER. TCRdb keeps only in-frame clones here, not all; method: immunoSEQ multiplex PCR. Of tens of thousands of clones in the sample, roughly 90% are singletons; the top ten hold about 0.6%. This clonotype was obtained from a female donor with multiple sclerosis, enrolled in a pregnancy study. Sample: CD4+ T cells from peripheral blood mononuclear cells, taken after pregnancy. This chain links TRBV4-3 with TRBJ1-1; 9 nucleotides agree with TRBD1. The DNA of the CDR3 is TGCGCCAGCAGCCGAACCGGGACAGGGATACCGAACACTGAAGCTTTCTTT. It is translated as CASSRTGTGIPNTEAFF.